Below are 14 T cell receptor beta chains sequenced from a single sample in a study of CD8+ T cells in alopecia areata. Treatment reported: oral pan-JAK inhibitor, 5-10 mg twice daily. cDNA reverse transcribed from extracted RNA served as the sequencing template. Data came from immunoSEQ multiplex PCR; TCRdb stores just in-frame clones and leaves some out. The sample has about 170,000 clones, 58% seen once; the top ten hold around 15%. The sequenced sample was CD4+ T cells sorted from blood, obtained at approximately week 56, from a patient treated with tofacitinib. These receptor sequences come from a human donor with alopecia areata.

J is TRBJ1-5 and V is TRBV30, with D perhaps matching TRBD1 (5 bases). The CDR3 sequence is 16 residues long. Germline V gives CDR1 GTSNPN, CDR2 SVGIG (reference sequence). Trimming stripped 2 bases from V and 2 bases from J, with 16 bases between. The CDR3 DNA sequence: TGTGCCTGGAGTTTAGGGAGGGACCGTCGCAATCAGCCCCAGCATTTT. Translating gives CAWSLGRDRRNQPQHF. Variable domain in full (rest from reference TRBV30 and TRBJ1-5): SQTIHQWPATLVQPVGSPLSLECTVEGTSNPNLYWYRQAAGRGLQLLFYSVGIGQISSEVPQNLSASRPQDRQFILSSKKLLLSDSGFYLCAWSLGRDRRNQPQHFGDGTRLSIL.

The rearrangement links TRBV9 to TRBJ2-5; TRBD2 aligns across 8 bases. CDR3 length equals 15 residues. Germline V CDR1 and CDR2: SGDLS, YYNGEE. V gave up 4 bases and J gave up 4 bases; unmatched junction bases: 9. In nucleotides, the CDR3 is TGTGCCAGCAGCCCCGTACCGGGGGGGGGAGAGACCCAGTACTTC. Translation gives CASSPVPGGGETQYF.

The V and J genes are TRBV19 and TRBJ2-7, with D unclear. The CDR3 totals 13 residues. Germline CDR1 and CDR2: LNHDA and SQIVND (reference sequence). The V end lost 9 bases, the J end lost 4 bases, and 16 bases lay between the germline ends. CDR3 residues: CASQSGGGYEQYF. The CDR3 DNA reads as TGTGCCAGCCAGAGTGGCGGTGGGTACGAGCAGTACTTC. Full variable domain (missing parts from reference TRBV19 and TRBJ2-7): DGGITQSPKYLFRKEGQNVTLSCEQNLNHDAMYWYRQDPGQGLRLIYYSQIVNDFQKGDIAEGYSVSREKKESFPLTVTSAQKNPTAFYLCASQSGGGYEQYFGPGTRLTVT.

This clone was seen more than once but under ten times. The chain recombines TRBV29-1 with TRBJ1-1, with D tentatively TRBD1 (5 bases). CDR3 length: 16 amino acids. The V end lost 6 bases, the J end lost 1 base, and 21 bases lay between the germline ends. CDR1 and CDR2 from the germline V gene are SQVTM and ANQGSEA. CDR3 residues: CSVRGGGGNANTEAFF. The CDR3 bases are TGCAGCGTCAGAGGCGGGGGAGGAAATGCGAACACTGAAGCTTTCTTT.

In this sample, this clone turned up a few times. V usage is TRBV19 and J usage is TRBJ2-3, with TRBD2 matching 8 bases. Trimming at V came to 4 bases and at J to 5 bases, leaving 14 bases not matched to a gene. Germline loops: CDR1 LNHDA, CDR2 SQIVND (reference sequence). The CDR3 runs 17 residues. The CDR3 protein is CASSRSAGGLRGDTQYF. CDR3 in DNA: TGTGCCAGTAGTAGAAGTGCGGGGGGCTTGCGAGGAGATACGCAGTATTTT.

The rearrangement links TRBV5-1 to TRBJ1-2, with TRBD1 matching over 10 bases. The CDR3 extends over 14 amino acids. The V segment lost 3 bases and the J segment 4 bases; nucleotides outside the gene matches: 3. From germline, CDR1 is SGHRS and CDR2 YFSETQ. In DNA form, the CDR3 reads TGCGCCAGCAGCTCAGGACAGGGGGGCTATGGCTACACCTTC. It translates to CASSSGQGGYGYTF.

The chain carries TRBV5-1 and TRBJ2-1; D is unclear. Germline CDR1 and CDR2: SGHRS and YFSETQ. The ends were cut back, 0 bases at V and 10 bases at J, with 11 bases in the middle. There are 13 residues in the CDR3. CDR3 sequence reads: CASSLESGSEQFF. The CDR3 coding sequence is TGCGCCAGCAGCTTGGAGTCTGGCAGCGAGCAGTTCTTC.

The CDR3 nucleotides are TGTGCCAGCAGCGACCTAGACAGGGGTGGATACGAGCAGTACTTC. Translated: CASSDLDRGGYEQYF. The chain is built from TRBV27 and TRBJ2-7; 8 nucleotides match TRBD1. This CDR3 comprises 15 residues. Germline loops: CDR1 MNHEY, CDR2 SMNVEV (reference sequence). The V and J ends lost 6 bases and 4 bases, in that order; junction bases with no gene match: 11.

The J gene is TRBJ2-5, the V gene TRBV6-5; possibly TRBD1 for D (6 bases). Germline lookup yields CDR1 MNHEY and CDR2 SVGAGI. The CDR3 loop spans 16 amino acids. Trimming left V 0 bases short and J 4 bases short, with 15 bases between. This CDR3 is CASSYSIFRGPETQYF. CDR3 in DNA: TGTGCCAGCAGTTACTCGATTTTCAGGGGCCCAGAGACCCAGTACTTC.

The chain recombines TRBV10-3 with TRBJ1-5; D is uncertain. The CDR3 contains 13 residues. The germline CDR1 and CDR2 sequences are ENHRY and SYGVKD. The V and J ends lost 10 bases and 4 bases respectively, with 14 bases between them. CDR3 loop: CATGPPSNQPQHF. CDR3 nucleotide sequence: TGTGCCACCGGGCCACCATCGAATCAGCCCCAGCATTTT.

The chain uses TRBV6-5 and TRBJ2-7; 9 bases map to TRBD2. The CDR3 has 15 residues. V gave up 5 bases and J gave up 7 bases; unmatched junction bases: 12. From germline, CDR1 is MNHEY and CDR2 SVGAGI. For the CDR3, the DNA is TGTGCCAGCAGTGCGAGCGGGGGGCAATATCGGGAGCAGTACTTC. It yields the protein CASSASGGQYREQYF.

The V call is TRBV5-1, the J call TRBJ2-6, with D perhaps TRBD2 (5 bases). The CDR3 runs 15 residues. Germline V gene sequence: CDR1 SGHRS, CDR2 YFSETQ. Between the trimmed V and J ends, which lost 1 base and 1 base, there was a span of 6 bases. CDR3 bases: TGCGCCAGCAGCTTGCCGGGGTCTGGGGCCAACGTCCTGACTTTC. Amino acid sequence: CASSLPGSGANVLTF.

This clone has only a few counts. The chain carries TRBV30 and TRBJ2-3, with 9 bases fitting TRBD1. Germline V CDR1 and CDR2: GTSNPN, SVGIG (reference sequence). J was trimmed by 2 bases and V by 2 bases; bases with no gene match: 5. The CDR3 sequence is 15 residues long. The CDR3 nucleotides are TGTGCCTGGAGTCCAGGACAGGGGATCACAGATACGCAGTATTTT. Its translation: CAWSPGQGITDTQYF.

The V and J genes are TRBV7-9 and TRBJ1-2; 7 nucleotides line up with TRBD1. This CDR3 has 13 amino acids. Trimming at V came to 7 bases and at J to 2 bases, leaving 4 bases not matched to a gene. The germline V gene encodes CDR1 SEHNR and CDR2 FQNEAQ (reference sequence). The DNA for the CDR3 is TGTGCCAGCACCAGGGACAGAAACTATGGCTACACCTTC. Protein sequence: CASTRDRNYGYTF.